This T cell receptor (beta chain) was found in a study of molecular identifiers for immune sequencing clone quantification. Across the study: Five aliquots were made in replicates from the RNA of around 20,000 or 100,000 naive CD8 cells, and four were sequenced.

TCRdb re-analysed the PCR reads in MiXCR, keeping a single row per CDR3 protein. The sample holds 90,000 or so distinct CDR3 sequences, about 21% seen once. The CDR3 consists of 15 residues. The germline gives CDR1 SGHNT, CDR2 YYREEE (reference sequence). Study-wide results and limits: Investigators reportedly could detect spiked Jurkat TCR RNA from one cell among over 900,000 naive cells. Clones of above 20 RNA copies carried over 98% of effector molecules; in naive cells they carried under 1%. Identical barcode-sharing TCR molecules could lead to underestimated sizes for highly expanded clones.

Turning to this clonotype: No antigen is known for it. Sequence at one end of the junction differs from germline and may be a read error.

The chain couples TRBV5-4 to TRBJ2-7; TRBD2 aligns across 8 bases. The sample taken for sequencing was naive CD8+ T cells from blood, with Jurkat cell RNA spiked in. Regarding subset: FACS-sorted CD8+CD4-CCR7+CD45RA+ naive T cells. The clonotype originates from a human donor in good health. Some libraries in this study had Jurkat cell RNA spiked in. As DNA, the CDR3 is TGTGCCAGCAGCCCTGAAGCGGGAGAGTTGTACGCGCAGTACTTC. Translating it yields CASSPEAGELYAQYF. The full variable domain, rest sourced from reference TRBV5-4 and TRBJ2-7, is ETGVTQSPTHLIKTRGQQVTLRCSSQSGHNTVSWYQQALGQGPQFIFQYYREEENGRGNFPPRFSGLQFPNYSSELNVNALELDDSALYLCASSPEAGELYAQYFGPGTRLTVT.